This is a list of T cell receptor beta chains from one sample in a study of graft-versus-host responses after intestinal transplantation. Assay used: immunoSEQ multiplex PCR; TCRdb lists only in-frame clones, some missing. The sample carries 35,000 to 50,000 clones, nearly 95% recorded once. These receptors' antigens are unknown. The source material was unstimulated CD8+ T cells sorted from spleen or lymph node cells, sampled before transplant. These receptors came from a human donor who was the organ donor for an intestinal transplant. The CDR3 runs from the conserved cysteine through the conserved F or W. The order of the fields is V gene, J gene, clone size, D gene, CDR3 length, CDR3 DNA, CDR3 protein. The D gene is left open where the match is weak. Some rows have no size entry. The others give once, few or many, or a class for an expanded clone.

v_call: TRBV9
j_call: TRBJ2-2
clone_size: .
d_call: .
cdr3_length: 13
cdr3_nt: TGTGCCAGCAGCGTAGCAAAGGTCGGGGAGCTGTTTTTT
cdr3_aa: CASSVAKVGELFF

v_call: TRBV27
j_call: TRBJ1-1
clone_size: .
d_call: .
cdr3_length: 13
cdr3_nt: TGTGCCAGCAGTTTCAAGGTGAACACTGAAGCTTTCTTT
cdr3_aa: CASSFKVNTEAFF

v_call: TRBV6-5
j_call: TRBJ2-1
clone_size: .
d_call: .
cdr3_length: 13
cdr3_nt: TGTGCCAGCAGTGATCCCGGCCACAATGAGCAGTTCTTC
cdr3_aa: CASSDPGHNEQFF

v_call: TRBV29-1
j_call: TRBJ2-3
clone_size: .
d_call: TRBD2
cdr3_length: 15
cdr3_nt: TGCAGCGTTGAGGGATCAGCGGGGGCTGCCGGGGTGCAGTATTTT
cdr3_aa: CSVEGSAGAAGVQYF

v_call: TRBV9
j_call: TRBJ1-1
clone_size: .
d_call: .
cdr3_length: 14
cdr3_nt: TGTGCCAGCAGCGTAGACAGGGCGGGGACTGAAGCTTTCTTT
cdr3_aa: CASSVDRAGTEAFF

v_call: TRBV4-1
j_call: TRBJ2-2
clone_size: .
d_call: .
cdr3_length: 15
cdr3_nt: TGCGCCAGCAGCCAATCTTCGAGTTTTAACGGGGAGCTGTTTTTT
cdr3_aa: CASSQSSSFNGELFF

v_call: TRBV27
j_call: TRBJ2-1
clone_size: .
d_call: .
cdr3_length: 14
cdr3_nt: TGTGCCAGCAGTCCGATCCAGCCAGGGTTGGATCAGTTCTTC
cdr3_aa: CASSPIQPGLDQFF

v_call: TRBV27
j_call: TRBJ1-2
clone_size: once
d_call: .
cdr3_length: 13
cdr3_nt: TGTGCCAGCAGTTGGGGGAGCAACTATGGCTACACCTTC
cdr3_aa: CASSWGSNYGYTF

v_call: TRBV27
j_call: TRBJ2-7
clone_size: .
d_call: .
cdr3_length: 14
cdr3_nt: TGTGCCAGCAGTTTAATCCCGACCGGGAACGAGCAGTACTTC
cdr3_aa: CASSLIPTGNEQYF

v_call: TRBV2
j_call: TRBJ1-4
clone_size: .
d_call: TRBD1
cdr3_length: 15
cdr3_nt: TGTGCCAGCAGGACACCGACAGGGGGGAATGAAAAACTGTTTTTT
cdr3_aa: CASRTPTGGNEKLFF

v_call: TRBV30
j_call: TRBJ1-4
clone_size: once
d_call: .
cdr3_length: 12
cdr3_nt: TGTGCCTGGAGTCGGACCAATGAAAAACTGTTTTTT
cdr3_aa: CAWSRTNEKLFF

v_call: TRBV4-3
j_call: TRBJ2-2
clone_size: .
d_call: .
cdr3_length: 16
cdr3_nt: TGCGCCAGCAGCCAAGTTGGGGAACTCGGGACCGGGGAGCTGTTTTTT
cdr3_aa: CASSQVGELGTGELFF

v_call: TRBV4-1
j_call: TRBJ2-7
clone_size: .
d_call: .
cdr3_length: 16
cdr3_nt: TGCGCCAGCAGCCAAGATACGAGGTTCCTAACCTACGAGCAGTACTTC
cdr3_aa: CASSQDTRFLTYEQYF

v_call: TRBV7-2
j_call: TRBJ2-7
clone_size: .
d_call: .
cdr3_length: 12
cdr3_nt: TGTGCCAGCAGCTTACTCGACTACGAGCAGTACTTC
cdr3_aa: CASSLLDYEQYF

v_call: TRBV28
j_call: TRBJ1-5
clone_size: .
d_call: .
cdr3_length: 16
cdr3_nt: TGTGCCAGCAGTTCTATATTGGGGGGGAGCAATCAGCCCCAGCATTTT
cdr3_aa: CASSSILGGSNQPQHF

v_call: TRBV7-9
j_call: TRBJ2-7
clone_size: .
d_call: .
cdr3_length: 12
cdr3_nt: TGTGCCAGCAGCCGGGGGACAGTCGAGCAGTACTTC
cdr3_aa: CASSRGTVEQYF

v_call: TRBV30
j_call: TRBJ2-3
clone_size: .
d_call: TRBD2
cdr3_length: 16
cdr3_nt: TGTGCCTGGAGTACACTAGCGGGGGGACCCACAGATACGCAGTATTTT
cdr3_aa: CAWSTLAGGPTDTQYF

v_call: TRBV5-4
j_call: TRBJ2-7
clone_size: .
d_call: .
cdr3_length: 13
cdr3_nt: TGTGCCAGCAGCTCCTTGGCCTCCTACGAGCAGTACTTC
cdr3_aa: CASSSLASYEQYF

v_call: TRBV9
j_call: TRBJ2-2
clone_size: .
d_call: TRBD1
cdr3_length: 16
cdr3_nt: TGTGCCAGCAGCGCAGCAGGGACAGGGCAAACCGGGGAGCTGTTTTTT
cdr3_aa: CASSAAGTGQTGELFF

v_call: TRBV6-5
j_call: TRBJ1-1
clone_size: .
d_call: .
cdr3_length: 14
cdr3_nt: TGTGCCAGCAGTTACTTCCAGGGGAACACTGAAGCTTTCTTT
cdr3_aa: CASSYFQGNTEAFF

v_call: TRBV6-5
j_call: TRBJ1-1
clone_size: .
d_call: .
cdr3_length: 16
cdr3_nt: TGTGCCAGCAGTTACCTACCCAGCGAGCAGAACACTGAAGCTTTCTTT
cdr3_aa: CASSYLPSEQNTEAFF

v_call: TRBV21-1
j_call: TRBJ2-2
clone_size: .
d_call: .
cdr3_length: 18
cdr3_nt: TGTGCCAGCAGCAGCGGACTAGCGGGGGGCTCGAACACCGGGGAGCTGTTTTTT
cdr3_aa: CASSSGLAGGSNTGELFF

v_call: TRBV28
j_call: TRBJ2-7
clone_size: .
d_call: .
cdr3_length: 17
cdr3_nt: TGTGCCAGCAGTCCCCCCCCGGGGGACAGCGACTCCTACGAGCAGTACTTC
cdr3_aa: CASSPPPGDSDSYEQYF

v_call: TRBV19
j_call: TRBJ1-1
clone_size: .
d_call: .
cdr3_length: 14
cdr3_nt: TGTGCCAGTAGTATAGGGGGAGGGGGGACTGAAGCTTTCTTT
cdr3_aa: CASSIGGGGTEAFF

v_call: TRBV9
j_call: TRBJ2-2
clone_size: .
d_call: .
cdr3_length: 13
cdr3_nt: TGTGCCAGCAGCGTAGTAGGGATCGGGGAGCTGTTTTTT
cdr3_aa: CASSVVGIGELFF

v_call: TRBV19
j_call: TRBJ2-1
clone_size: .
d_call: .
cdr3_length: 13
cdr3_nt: TGTGCCAGTAGTATAGGAGGGCACAATGAGCAGTTCTTC
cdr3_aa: CASSIGGHNEQFF

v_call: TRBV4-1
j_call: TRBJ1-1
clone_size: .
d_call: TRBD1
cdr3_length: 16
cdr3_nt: TGCGCCAGCAGCCTAAGGGTCAGGGGGGGGAACACTGAAGCTTTCTTT
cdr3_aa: CASSLRVRGGNTEAFF

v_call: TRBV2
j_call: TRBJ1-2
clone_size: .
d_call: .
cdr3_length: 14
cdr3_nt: TGTGCCAGCAGCCATAATACGGAAGACTATGGCTACACCTTC
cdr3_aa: CASSHNTEDYGYTF

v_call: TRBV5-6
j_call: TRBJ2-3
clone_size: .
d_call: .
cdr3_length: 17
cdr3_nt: TGTGCCAGCAGCTTGTTCGTTGGCGTCGGTCCCACAGATACGCAGTATTTT
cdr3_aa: CASSLFVGVGPTDTQYF

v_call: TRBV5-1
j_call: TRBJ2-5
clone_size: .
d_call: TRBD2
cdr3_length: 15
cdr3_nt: TGCGCCAGCAGCCCCCAGGGACTAGTGCAAGAGACCCAGTACTTC
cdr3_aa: CASSPQGLVQETQYF

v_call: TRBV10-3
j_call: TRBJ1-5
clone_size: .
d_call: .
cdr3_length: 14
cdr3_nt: TGTGCCATCAGTGAAGTGGGGGGGGGTCAGCCCCAGCATTTT
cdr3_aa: CAISEVGGGQPQHF

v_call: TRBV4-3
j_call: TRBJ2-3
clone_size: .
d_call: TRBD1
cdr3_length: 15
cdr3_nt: TGCGCCAGCGCCCCCGGGACAGGGATCACAGATACGCAGTATTTT
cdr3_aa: CASAPGTGITDTQYF

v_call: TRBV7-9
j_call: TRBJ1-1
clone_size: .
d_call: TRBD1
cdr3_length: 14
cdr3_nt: TGTGCCAGCAGCTCGACAGGGGGCGGGCCTGAAGCTTTCTTT
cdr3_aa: CASSSTGGGPEAFF

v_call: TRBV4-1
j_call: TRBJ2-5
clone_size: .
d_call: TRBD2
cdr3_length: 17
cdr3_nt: TGCGCCAGCAGCCAACACTCGGGGGGGGCGTACCAAGAGACCCAGTACTTC
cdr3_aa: CASSQHSGGAYQETQYF

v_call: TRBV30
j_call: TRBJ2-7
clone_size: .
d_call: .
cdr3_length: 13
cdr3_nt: TGTGCCTGGGGACAGGGAGGGTCCTACGAGCAGTACTTC
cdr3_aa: CAWGQGGSYEQYF

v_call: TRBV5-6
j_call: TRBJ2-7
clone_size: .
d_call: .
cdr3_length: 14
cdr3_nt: TGTGCCAGCAGCTTGGGTCCAGGGTCCTACGAGCAGTACTTC
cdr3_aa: CASSLGPGSYEQYF

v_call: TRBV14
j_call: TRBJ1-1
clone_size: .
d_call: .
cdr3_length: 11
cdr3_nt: TGTGCCAGCAGCATAAGCACTGAAGCTTTCTTT
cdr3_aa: CASSISTEAFF

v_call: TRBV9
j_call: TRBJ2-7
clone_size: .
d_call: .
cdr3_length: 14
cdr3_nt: TGTGCCAGCAGCGTAGTGGAAGGGGCCGGCGAGCAGTACTTC
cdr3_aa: CASSVVEGAGEQYF

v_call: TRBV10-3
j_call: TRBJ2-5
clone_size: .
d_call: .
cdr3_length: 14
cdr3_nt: TGTGCCATCAGCCACGCCCTCCGGGAAGAGACCCAGTACTTC
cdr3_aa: CAISHALREETQYF

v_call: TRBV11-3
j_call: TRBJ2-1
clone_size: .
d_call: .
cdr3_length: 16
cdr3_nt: TGTGCCAGCAGCTCAGGGGGGCTAGCTTCCTACAATGAGCAGTTCTTC
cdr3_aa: CASSSGGLASYNEQFF

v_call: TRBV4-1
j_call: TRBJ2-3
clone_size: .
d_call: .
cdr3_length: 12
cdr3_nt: TGCGCCAGCAGCCAAAACACAGATACGCAGTATTTT
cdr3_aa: CASSQNTDTQYF

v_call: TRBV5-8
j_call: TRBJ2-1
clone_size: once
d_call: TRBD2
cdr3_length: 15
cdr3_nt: TGTGCCAGCAGCATAAGCGGGGGGTATACCAATGAGCAGTTCTTC
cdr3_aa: CASSISGGYTNEQFF

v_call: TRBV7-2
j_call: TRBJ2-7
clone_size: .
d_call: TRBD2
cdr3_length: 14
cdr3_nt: TGTGCCAGCAGCTTGTCGGGACTAGCCCACGAGCAGTACTTC
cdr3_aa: CASSLSGLAHEQYF

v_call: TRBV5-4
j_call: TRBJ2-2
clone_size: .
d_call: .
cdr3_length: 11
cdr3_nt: TGTGCCAGCAGCTTTAGGGAGGAGCTGTTTTTT
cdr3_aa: CASSFREELFF

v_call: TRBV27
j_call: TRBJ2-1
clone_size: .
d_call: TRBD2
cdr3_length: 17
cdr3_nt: TGTGCCAGCAGTTTACATAGCGGGGGGGCCTCATACAATGAGCAGTTCTTC
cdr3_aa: CASSLHSGGASYNEQFF

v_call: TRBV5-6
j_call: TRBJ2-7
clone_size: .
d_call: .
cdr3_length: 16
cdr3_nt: TGTGCCAGCACCTTAATCGGTGTCACCAGCTCCTACGAGCAGTACTTC
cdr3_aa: CASTLIGVTSSYEQYF

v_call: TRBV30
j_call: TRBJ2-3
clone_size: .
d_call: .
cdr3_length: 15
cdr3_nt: TGTGCCTGGAGTTCGACAGGGACTAGCACAGATACGCAGTATTTT
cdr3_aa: CAWSSTGTSTDTQYF

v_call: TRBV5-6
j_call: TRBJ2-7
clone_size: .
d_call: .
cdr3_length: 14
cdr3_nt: TGTGCCAGCCTAGACTTCAAAATAGGTGGCGAGCAGTACTTC
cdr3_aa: CASLDFKIGGEQYF

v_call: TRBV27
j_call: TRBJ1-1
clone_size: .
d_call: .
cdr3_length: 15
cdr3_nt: TGTGCCAGCAGTTTAATCGGAGGGCTGGACACTGAAGCTTTCTTT
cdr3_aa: CASSLIGGLDTEAFF

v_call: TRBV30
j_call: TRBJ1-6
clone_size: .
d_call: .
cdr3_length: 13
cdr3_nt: TGTGCCTGGAGTAACGAGGGGAGTTGGCCCCTCCACTTT
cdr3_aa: CAWSNEGSWPLHF

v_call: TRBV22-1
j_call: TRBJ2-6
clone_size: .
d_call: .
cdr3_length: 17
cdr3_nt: TGTCCTGGGAGTATGCTAAGCGAACAAAGTCGGGCCAACGTCCTGACTTTC
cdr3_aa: CPGSMLSEQSRANVLTF

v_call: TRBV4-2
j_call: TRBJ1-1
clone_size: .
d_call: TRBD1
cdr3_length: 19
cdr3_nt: TGTGCCAGCAGCCAAGATAAGGGACAGGGACGATATAGAAACACTGAAGCTTTCTTT
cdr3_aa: CASSQDKGQGRYRNTEAFF

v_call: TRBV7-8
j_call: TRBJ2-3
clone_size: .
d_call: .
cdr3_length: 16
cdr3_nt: TGTGCCAGCAGCTTAGTTTCGGGGGTGGGCACAGATACGCAGTATTTT
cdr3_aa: CASSLVSGVGTDTQYF

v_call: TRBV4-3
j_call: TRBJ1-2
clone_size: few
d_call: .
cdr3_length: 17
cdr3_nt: TGCGCCAGCAGCCCTACAATCCCACAGGAGTCGCACTATGGCTACACCTTC
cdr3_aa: CASSPTIPQESHYGYTF